Here is one T cell receptor (beta chain) with its context. Its cognate antigen is unknown. These data originate in a study of cytomegalovirus exposure and HLA in healthy donors. Study-wide points: Clonal expansion was found to be greater in HLA-associated TCR beta chains than in equally common others in a later analysis. A cluster of highly shared sequence variants was likely a sequencing artifact.

The CDR3 runs to 15 residues. The V gene's germline CDR1 is SGHVS and CDR2 FQNEAQ. V was clipped by 5 bases and J by 1 base; unmatched bases: 6. 60 Vbeta and 13 Jbeta primers were used in PCR. TCRdb keeps only in-frame clones here, not all; method: immunoSEQ multiplex PCR. The sample has fewer than 250,000 clones, around 79% seen once. The genes are TRBV7-8 and TRBJ1-2; TRBD1 matches at 8 bases. The clonotype originates from a male donor in good health and CMV-seronegative. Sequencing was carried out using PBMCs. CDR3 sequence reads: CASSIGQGRNYGYTF. The CDR3 coding sequence is TGTGCCAGCAGCATAGGACAGGGCCGTAACTATGGCTACACCTTC.